The 13 T cell receptor beta chains presented below share a single source sample, sequenced in a study of OX40 agonist ivuxolimab in advanced cancers. Only in-frame clones appear in the TCRdb table, and some are missing; sequencing was by immunoSEQ multiplex PCR. The sample carries 40,000 to 45,000 clones, less than 90% recorded once. The specimen comprised CD4+ or CD8+ T cells sorted from blood, sampled in a trial of the OX40 agonist ivuxolimab. The source of these receptors is an adult with an advanced solid tumor such as melanoma, head and neck, liver or kidney cancer.

The rearrangement links TRBV7-9 to TRBJ1-2; D uncertain. The CDR3 runs to 13 residues. Germline lookup yields CDR1 SEHNR and CDR2 FQNEAQ (reference sequence). V lost 6 bases and J 4 bases, leaving 12 bases between the germline ends. CDR3 DNA sequence: TGTGCCAGCAGTCTCGCGGGCAGCTATGGCTACACCTTC. Translation gives CASSLAGSYGYTF.

This clone was observed once. The chain has TRBV5-4 and TRBJ1-3; a possible D gene is TRBD1 (5 bases). The CDR3 consists of 17 residues. Trimming left V 4 bases short and J 0 bases short, with 17 bases between. CDR1 SGHNT and CDR2 YYREEE come from the germline V gene (reference sequence). CDR3 residues: CASSAHRGFSSGNTIYF. DNA for the CDR3: TGTGCCAGCAGCGCGCATCGGGGGTTCAGCTCTGGAAACACCATATATTTT.

The J gene is TRBJ2-5, the V gene TRBV11-2; TRBD1 is a possible D gene (6 bases). The V and J ends lost 5 bases and 5 bases respectively, with 12 bases between them. Looked up from germline, CDR1 is SGHAT and CDR2 is FQNNGV. The CDR3 runs to 13 residues. The CDR3 loop reads CASSQGHLETQYF. CDR3 nucleotides: TGTGCCAGCAGCCAGGGGCATTTGGAGACCCAGTACTTC.

V is TRBV19 and J is TRBJ1-3; perhaps TRBD1 as D (6 bases). Trimming left V 4 bases short and J 9 bases short, with 16 bases between. Germline values: CDR1 LNHDA, CDR2 SQIVND (reference sequence). There are 14 residues in the CDR3. CDR3: CASSNYETGSTIYF. DNA of the CDR3: TGTGCCAGTAGTAATTATGAAACAGGGAGCACCATATATTTT.

The chain combines TRBV28 with TRBJ2-2, with TRBD1 as a possible D gene (5 bases). The CDR3 covers 14 residues. Trimming removed 5 bases from V and 7 bases from J, with 14 bases in between. The germline V gene has CDR1 MDHEN and CDR2 SYDVKM. Here the CDR3 reads CASSQLQDYGELFF. The CDR3 DNA sequence: TGTGCCAGCAGTCAGTTACAGGATTACGGGGAGCTGTTTTTT.

This sequence joins TRBV7-9 and TRBJ1-2; weak D call: TRBD1 (6 bases). The CDR3 has 13 amino acids. The germline V gene encodes CDR1 SEHNR and CDR2 FQNEAQ (reference sequence). V was pared by 7 bases and J by 6 bases, with 15 bases between. The CDR3 nucleotides are TGTGCCAGCACCTTGCAGGGGTTAAATGGCTACACCTTC. Amino acids: CASTLQGLNGYTF.

The J gene is TRBJ1-3, the V gene TRBV7-2, with D possibly matching TRBD1 (6 bases). CDR3 length: 16 amino acids. V was pared by 5 bases and J by 4 bases, with 18 bases between. Germline loops: CDR1 SGHTA, CDR2 FQGNSA. Here the CDR3 DNA reads TGTGCCAGCAGCCGTAGGCCACAGGGAGCGGGAAACACCATATATTTT. Translation: CASSRRPQGAGNTIYF.

This rearrangement joins TRBV27 to TRBJ2-1, with unresolved D. Germline V gene lookup returns CDR1 MNHEY and CDR2 SMNVEV (reference sequence). V gave up 4 bases and J gave up 0 bases, with 10 bases separating them. The CDR3 sequence is 15 residues long. The DNA for the CDR3 is TGTGCCAGCAGTTCCCCCCTGGACTCCTACAATGAGCAGTTCTTC. Amino acids: CASSSPLDSYNEQFF.

The chain has TRBV5-5 and TRBJ2-3; 8 positions agree with TRBD1. V shed 4 bases and J 6 bases; nucleotides not matched to a gene: 7. Per the germline V gene, CDR1 is SGHKS and CDR2 is YYEKEE (reference sequence). The CDR3 runs 14 residues. This CDR3 is CASSLDRGADTQYF. For the CDR3, the DNA is TGTGCCAGCAGCCTAGACAGGGGTGCGGATACGCAGTATTTT.

The chain combines TRBV18 with TRBJ2-7; D gene uncertain. The CDR3 is 13 amino acids. V lost 2 bases, J lost 2 bases, and 7 bases lay in between. Germline-derived CDR1 and CDR2 are KGHSH and LQKENI. This chain's CDR3 is CASSPGPTYEQYF. CDR3 DNA: TGTGCCAGCTCACCAGGACCCACCTACGAGCAGTACTTC.

The rearrangement links TRBV28 to TRBJ2-7; tentatively, D is TRBD1 (6 bases). Germline CDR1 reads MDHEN; CDR2 reads SYDVKM. CDR3 length equals 14 residues. V was clipped by 4 bases and J by 5 bases, with 15 bases between them. The CDR3 is CASSSPGQMHEQYF. The CDR3 nucleotides are TGTGCCAGCAGTTCGCCTGGACAGATGCACGAGCAGTACTTC.

This clone was counted a few times. J is TRBJ2-6 and V is TRBV11-2; 8 bases agree with TRBD1. With V trimmed by 5 bases and J by 1 base, 10 bases remained unmatched. Germline CDR1 SGHAT, CDR2 FQNNGV. The CDR3 runs 18 residues. The CDR3 DNA is TGTGCCAGCAGCCCCCGGACAGGGTTTATGTCTGGGGCCAACGTCCTGACTTTC. Translating gives CASSPRTGFMSGANVLTF.

The rearrangement links TRBV6-5 to TRBJ2-2; D unclear. Germline assignment: CDR1 MNHEY and CDR2 SVGAGI. This CDR3 contains 15 residues. V gave up 2 bases and J gave up 9 bases, with 16 bases separating them. The CDR3 reads CASSYTDPVARELFF. CDR3 nucleotide sequence: TGTGCCAGCAGTTACACCGACCCCGTCGCCCGGGAGCTGTTTTTT.